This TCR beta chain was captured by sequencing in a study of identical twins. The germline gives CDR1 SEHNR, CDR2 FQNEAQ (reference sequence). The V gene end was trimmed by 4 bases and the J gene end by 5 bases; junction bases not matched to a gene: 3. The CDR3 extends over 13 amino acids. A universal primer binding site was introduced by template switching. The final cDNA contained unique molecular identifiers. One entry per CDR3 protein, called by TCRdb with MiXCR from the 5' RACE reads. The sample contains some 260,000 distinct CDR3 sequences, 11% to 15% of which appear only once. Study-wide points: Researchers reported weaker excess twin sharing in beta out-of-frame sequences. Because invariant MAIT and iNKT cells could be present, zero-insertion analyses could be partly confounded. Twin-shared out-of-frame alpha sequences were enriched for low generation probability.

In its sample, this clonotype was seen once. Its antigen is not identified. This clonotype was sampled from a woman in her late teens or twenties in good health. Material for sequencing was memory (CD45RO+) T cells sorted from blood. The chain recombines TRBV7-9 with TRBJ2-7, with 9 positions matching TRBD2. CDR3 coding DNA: TGTGCCAGCAGCTGGGTAGCGGGAGACGAGCAGTACTTC. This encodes CASSWVAGDEQYF.